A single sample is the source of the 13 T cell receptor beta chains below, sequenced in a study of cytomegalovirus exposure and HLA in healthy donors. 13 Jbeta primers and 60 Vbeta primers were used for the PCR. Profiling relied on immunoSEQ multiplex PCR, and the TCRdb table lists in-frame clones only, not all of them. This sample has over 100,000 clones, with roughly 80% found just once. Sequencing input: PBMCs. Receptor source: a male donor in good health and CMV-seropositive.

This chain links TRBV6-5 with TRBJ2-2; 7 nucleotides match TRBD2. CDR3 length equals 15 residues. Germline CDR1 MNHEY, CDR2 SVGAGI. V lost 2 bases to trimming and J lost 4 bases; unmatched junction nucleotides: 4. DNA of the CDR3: TGTGCCAGCAGTTACGTAGCTAGCGGCACCGGGGAGCTGTTTTTT. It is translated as CASSYVASGTGELFF.

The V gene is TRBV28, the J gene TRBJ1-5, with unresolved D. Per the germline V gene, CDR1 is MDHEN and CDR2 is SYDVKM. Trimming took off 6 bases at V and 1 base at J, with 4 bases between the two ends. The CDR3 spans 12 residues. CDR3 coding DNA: TGTGCCAGCAGCCCAAGCAATCAGCCCCAGCATTTT. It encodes CASSPSNQPQHF.

CDR3 in DNA: TGCAGCGTTGAAGAAAAAGGACAGGGGGCTTACGAGCAGTACTTC. It encodes CSVEEKGQGAYEQYF. V usage is TRBV29-1 and J usage is TRBJ2-7; 11 nucleotides line up with TRBD1. V gave up 0 bases and J gave up 4 bases; unmatched junction bases: 5. Germline V gives CDR1 SQVTM, CDR2 ANQGSEA. The CDR3 spans 15 residues.

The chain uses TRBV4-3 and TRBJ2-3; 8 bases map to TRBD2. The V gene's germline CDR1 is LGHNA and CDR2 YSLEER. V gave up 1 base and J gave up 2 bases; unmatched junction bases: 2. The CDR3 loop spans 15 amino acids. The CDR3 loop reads CASSQAGLDTDTQYF. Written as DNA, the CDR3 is TGCGCCAGCAGCCAAGCGGGACTAGACACAGATACGCAGTATTTT.

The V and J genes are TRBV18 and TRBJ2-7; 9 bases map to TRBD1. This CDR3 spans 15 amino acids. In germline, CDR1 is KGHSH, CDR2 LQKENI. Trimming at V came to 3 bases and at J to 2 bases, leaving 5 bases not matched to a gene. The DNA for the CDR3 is TGTGCCAGCTCACCTGCGGGACAGGGAGCCTACGAGCAGTACTTC. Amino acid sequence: CASSPAGQGAYEQYF.

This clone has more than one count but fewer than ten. DNA for the CDR3: TGTGCCAGCAGCGTAGCTGATAATTGGGCAGGGGGGTCCTACAATGAGCAGTTCTTC. It translates to CASSVADNWAGGSYNEQFF. The J gene is TRBJ2-1, the V gene TRBV9; D may be TRBD1 (7 bases). This CDR3 has 19 amino acids. Germline V gene sequence: CDR1 SGDLS, CDR2 YYNGEE. With 0 bases removed from V and 1 base from J, the gap between germline ends came to 20 bases.

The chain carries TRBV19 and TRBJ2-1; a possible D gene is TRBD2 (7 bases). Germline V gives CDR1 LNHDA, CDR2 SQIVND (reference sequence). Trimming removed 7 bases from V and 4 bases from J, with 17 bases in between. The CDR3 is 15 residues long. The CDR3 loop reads CASTPLGGQYNEQFF. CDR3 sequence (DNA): TGTGCCAGTACCCCGTTGGGGGGGCAATACAATGAGCAGTTCTTC.

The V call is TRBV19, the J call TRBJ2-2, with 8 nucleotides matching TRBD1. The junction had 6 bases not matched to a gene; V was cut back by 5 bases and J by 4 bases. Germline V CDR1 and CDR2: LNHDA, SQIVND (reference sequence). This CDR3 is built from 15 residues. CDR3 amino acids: CASSRQGASTGELFF. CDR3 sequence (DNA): TGTGCCAGTAGTCGTCAGGGGGCTAGCACCGGGGAGCTGTTTTTT.

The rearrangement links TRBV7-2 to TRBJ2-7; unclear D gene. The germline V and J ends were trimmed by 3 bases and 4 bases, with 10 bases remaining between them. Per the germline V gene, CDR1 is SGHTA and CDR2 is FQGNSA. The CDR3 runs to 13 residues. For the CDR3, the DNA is TGTGCCAGCAGCTTTGTCGCAGTATACGAGCAGTACTTC. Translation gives CASSFVAVYEQYF.

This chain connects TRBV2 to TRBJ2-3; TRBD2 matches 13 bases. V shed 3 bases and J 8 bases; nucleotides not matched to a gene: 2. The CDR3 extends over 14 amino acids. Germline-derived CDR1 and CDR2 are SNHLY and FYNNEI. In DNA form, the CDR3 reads TGTGCCAGCAGTGATCGGACTAGCGGGGGTACGCAGTATTTT. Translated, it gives CASSDRTSGGTQYF.

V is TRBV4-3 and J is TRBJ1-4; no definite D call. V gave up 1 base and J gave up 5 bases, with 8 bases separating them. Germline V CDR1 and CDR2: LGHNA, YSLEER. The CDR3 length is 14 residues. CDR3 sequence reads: CASSQVSYNEKLFF. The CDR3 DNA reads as TGCGCCAGCAGCCAAGTCAGTTACAATGAAAAACTGTTTTTT.

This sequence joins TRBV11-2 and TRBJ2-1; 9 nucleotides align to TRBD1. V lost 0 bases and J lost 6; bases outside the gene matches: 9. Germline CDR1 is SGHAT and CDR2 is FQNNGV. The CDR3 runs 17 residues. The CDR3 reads CASSLEVGTGLGNEQFF. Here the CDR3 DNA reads TGTGCCAGCAGCTTAGAGGTCGGGACAGGGTTGGGCAATGAGCAGTTCTTC.

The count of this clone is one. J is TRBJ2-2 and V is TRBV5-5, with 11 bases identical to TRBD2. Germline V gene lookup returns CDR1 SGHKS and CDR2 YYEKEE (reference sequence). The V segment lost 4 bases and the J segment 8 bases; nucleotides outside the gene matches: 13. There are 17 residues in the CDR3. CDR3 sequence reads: CASSLIGRLAGFGELFF. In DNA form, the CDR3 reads TGTGCCAGCAGCCTGATAGGCCGACTAGCGGGATTTGGGGAGCTGTTTTTT.